These 22 T cell receptor beta chains originate from one sample sequenced in a study of cytomegalovirus exposure and HLA in healthy donors. Using immunoSEQ multiplex PCR, the repertoire was profiled, and TCRdb retains in-frame clones only, with some absent. This sample has roughly 150,000 clones, with approximately 94% found just once. The sequenced material came from PBMCs. These receptor sequences come from a man in his late teens or twenties in good health and CMV-seropositive.

This clone appeared a few times. V and J are TRBV6-5 and TRBJ2-1, with TRBD2 matching over 13 bases. The germline V gene has CDR1 MNHEY and CDR2 SVGAGI. This CDR3 contains 15 residues. Germline trimming cut 0 bases from V and 9 bases from J; bases unmatched to any gene: 2. In DNA form, the CDR3 reads TGTGCCAGCAGTTACTCGACTAGCGGGAGGAGTGAGCAGTTCTTC. Its translation is CASSYSTSGRSEQFF.

V and J are TRBV30 and TRBJ2-4; D remains ambiguous. Trimming took 5 bases from V and 0 from J, leaving 8 bases between them. The CDR3 has 13 residues. Germline V CDR1 and CDR2: GTSNPN, SVGIG (reference sequence). The CDR3 nucleotides are TGTGCCTGGGCGAAACTAGCCAAAAACATTCAGTACTTC. Its translation: CAWAKLAKNIQYF.

The chain carries TRBV6-5 and TRBJ2-3, with 7 bases lining up with TRBD1. Germline assignment: CDR1 MNHEY and CDR2 SVGAGI. V trimming: 9 bases; J trimming: 0 bases; junction bases outside the gene matches: 3. The CDR3 contains 13 residues. The CDR3 DNA reads TGTGCCAGGACAGGGTTAAGCACAGATACGCAGTATTTT. Translating it yields CARTGLSTDTQYF.

The chain uses TRBV4-1 and TRBJ2-7; TRBD2 is a possible D gene (7 bases). The CDR3 extends over 13 amino acids. The V end lost 1 base, the J end lost 6 bases, and 10 bases lay between the germline ends. The germline gives CDR1 MGHRA, CDR2 YSYEKL. The CDR3 spells CASSQGGGLEQYF. The DNA of the CDR3 is TGCGCCAGCAGCCAAGGGGGGGGGCTCGAGCAGTACTTC.

This clone has only one observation. V is TRBV5-6 and J is TRBJ1-1; D is perhaps TRBD1 (5 bases). V lost 1 base and J 4 bases, leaving 11 bases between the germline ends. This CDR3 comprises 14 residues. Germline V gene lookup returns CDR1 SGHDT and CDR2 YYEEEE. Here the CDR3 reads CASSLYRRATEAFF. The CDR3 DNA reads as TGTGCCAGCAGCTTGTATCGCAGGGCCACTGAAGCTTTCTTT.

As for this clone: Additional DNA sequences in this sample encode the identical CDR3. The chain recombines TRBV5-1 with TRBJ2-7, with D unclear. The CDR3 loop spans 14 amino acids. Trimming took off 4 bases at V and 0 bases at J, with 11 bases between the two ends. Germline assignment: CDR1 SGHRS and CDR2 YFSETQ. The CDR3 bases are TGCGCCAGCAGCGCCGGAGACCTCTCCTACGAGCAGTACTTC. This codes for CASSAGDLSYEQYF.

The J gene is TRBJ1-1, the V gene TRBV28; 7 bases match TRBD1. The CDR3 is 15 residues long. From germline, CDR1 is MDHEN and CDR2 SYDVKM. Losses at the gene ends were 5 bases for V and 4 bases for J; bases not matched to a gene: 10. The DNA of the CDR3 is TGTGCCAGCAGTCCGACCGGGAGGGGGCCCACTGAAGCTTTCTTT. Translated: CASSPTGRGPTEAFF.

Only one count was recorded for this clone. This chain links TRBV28 with TRBJ2-7; D perhaps matches TRBD1 (6 bases). Germline values: CDR1 MDHEN, CDR2 SYDVKM. V gave up 7 bases and J gave up 6 bases, with 13 bases separating them. The CDR3 is made up of 12 amino acids. CDR3 coding DNA: TGTGCCAGCACAACAGGGCCAGGCGAGCAGTACTTC. The encoded protein is CASTTGPGEQYF.

In its sample, this clone was seen once. The chain combines TRBV4-2 with TRBJ2-4; TRBD2 is a possible D gene (7 bases). Germline-derived CDR1 and CDR2 are LGHNA and YNFKEQ. This CDR3 spans 15 amino acids. V was shortened by 4 bases and J by 4 bases, with 14 bases between the two germline ends. In DNA form, the CDR3 reads TGTGCCAGCAGCCCAGCGGGACACCAGAAAAACATTCAGTACTTC. It is translated as CASSPAGHQKNIQYF.

As DNA, the CDR3 is TGCGCCAGCAGCTTGGTAGCCGGGAGAATGTTTTCCAATGAGCAGTTCTTC. It yields the protein CASSLVAGRMFSNEQFF. The rearrangement joins TRBV5-1 to TRBJ2-1, with D possibly matching TRBD2 (6 bases). There are 17 residues in the CDR3. V dropped 0 bases and J dropped 6 bases, with 19 bases sitting between them. The germline gives CDR1 SGHRS, CDR2 YFSETQ. The whole variable domain, filled in from reference TRBV5-1 and TRBJ2-1, reads KAGVTQTPRYLIKTRGQQVTLSCSPISGHRSVSWYQQTPGQGLQFLFEYFSETQRNKGNFPGRFSGRQFSNSRSEMNVSTLELGDSALYLCASSLVAGRMFSNEQFFGPGTRLTVL.

The chain recombines TRBV5-5 with TRBJ2-3, with 8 bases aligning to TRBD1. CDR3 size: 13 residues. Per the germline V gene, CDR1 is SGHKS and CDR2 is YYEKEE (reference sequence). J lost 6 bases, V lost 6 bases, and 6 bases had no gene match. This CDR3 reads CASTRQGKDTQYF. CDR3 bases: TGTGCCAGCACCCGACAGGGGAAGGATACGCAGTATTTT.

The genes are TRBV28 and TRBJ1-2, with D possibly TRBD1 on 5 matching bases. This CDR3 region has 17 residues. The V and J ends lost 3 bases and 4 bases respectively, with 21 bases between them. Germline values: CDR1 MDHEN, CDR2 SYDVKM. CDR3 nucleotide sequence: TGTGCCAGCAGTTTGTGGTCCGCGGCAGGGCGAGGCTATGGCTACACCTTC. Protein product: CASSLWSAAGRGYGYTF.

The chain uses TRBV27 and TRBJ2-2; weak D call: TRBD2 (6 bases). With 7 bases removed from V and 5 bases from J, the gap between germline ends came to 20 bases. The CDR3 is made up of 16 amino acids. CDR1 is MNHEY, CDR2 SMNVEV, per germline (reference sequence). CDR3 amino acids: CASTYLAGSGTGELFF. The CDR3 coding sequence is TGTGCCAGCACATACCTAGCCGGGAGTGGGACCGGGGAGCTGTTTTTT.

V gene TRBV27 combines with J gene TRBJ1-5; D unclear. V lost 4 bases to trimming and J lost 5 bases, with 12 bases between them. The CDR3 is 14 amino acids. Per germline, CDR1 MNHEY and CDR2 SMNVEV (reference sequence). CDR3 DNA sequence: TGTGCCAGCAGTTGGCGGTTTCAGCATCAGCCCCAGCATTTT. The encoded protein is CASSWRFQHQPQHF.

Here the CDR3 DNA reads TGTGCCAGCACCCGGGGGGGCGGGAGACAAGAGACCCAGTACTTC. Translation: CASTRGGGRQETQYF. The chain carries TRBV28 and TRBJ2-5; TRBD2 matches 8 bases. The CDR3 sequence is 15 residues long. The V gene's germline CDR1 is MDHEN and CDR2 SYDVKM. After removal of 7 bases from V and 2 bases from J, the junction contained 9 bases not matched to a gene.

The J gene is TRBJ1-1, the V gene TRBV4-1; 10 positions agree with TRBD1. From germline, CDR1 is MGHRA and CDR2 YSYEKL. CDR3 length equals 16 residues. V lost 3 bases to trimming and J lost 3 bases; unmatched junction nucleotides: 7. This CDR3 reads CASSHLTGGGDTEAFF. DNA for the CDR3: TGCGCCAGCAGCCATCTGACAGGGGGCGGGGACACTGAAGCTTTCTTT.

This rearrangement joins TRBV6-5 to TRBJ2-7; TRBD1 matches at 11 bases. V gave up 3 bases and J gave up 6 bases; unmatched junction bases: 4. This CDR3 spans 14 amino acids. CDR1 and CDR2 from the germline V gene are MNHEY and SVGAGI. CDR3 amino acids: CASSYPGQGGEQYF. The CDR3, as DNA: TGTGCCAGCAGTTATCCGGGACAGGGGGGCGAGCAGTACTTC.

V is TRBV7-2 and J is TRBJ2-7, with TRBD2 matching 15 bases. The CDR3 covers 18 residues. Germline CDR1 is SGHTA and CDR2 is FQGNSA. V was pared by 3 bases and J by 2 bases, with 8 bases of the junction left unmatched. Written as DNA, the CDR3 is TGTGCCAGCAGCTTGGGGACTAGCGGGAGGAATCTCCCCTACGAGCAGTACTTC. Its protein product is CASSLGTSGRNLPYEQYF.

This sequence joins TRBV5-1 and TRBJ2-7, with 8 bases lining up with TRBD1. Germline CDR1 and CDR2: SGHRS and YFSETQ. Trimming took 1 base from V and 2 from J; bases not matched to a gene: 2. CDR3 length: 14 amino acids. The CDR3 region is CASSLTGGTYEQYF. The DNA for the CDR3 is TGCGCCAGCAGCTTGACAGGGGGGACCTACGAGCAGTACTTC.

The V and J genes are TRBV2 and TRBJ1-5; 8 nucleotides line up with TRBD1. CDR1 and CDR2 (germline): SNHLY, FYNNEI. The CDR3 runs to 15 residues. V lost 9 bases to trimming and J lost 0 bases; unmatched junction nucleotides: 7. The CDR3 is CARGGQDYSNQPQHF. In DNA form, the CDR3 reads TGTGCCAGGGGGGGACAGGACTATAGCAATCAGCCCCAGCATTTT.

The chain joins TRBV27 to TRBJ2-1, with 7 bases lining up with TRBD2. Germline V gives CDR1 MNHEY, CDR2 SMNVEV (reference sequence). The CDR3 is 16 residues long. J lost 2 bases, V lost 4 bases, and 8 bases had no gene match. The chain's CDR3 is CASSSPLADPYNEQFF. The CDR3 DNA follows: TGTGCCAGCAGTTCACCCCTAGCGGACCCCTACAATGAGCAGTTCTTC.

The J gene is TRBJ2-1, the V gene TRBV7-6, with D possibly being TRBD2 (6 bases). CDR3 size: 13 residues. V lost 5 bases to trimming and J lost 4 bases, with 9 bases between them. Germline V gene data show CDR1 as SGHVS and CDR2 as FNYEAQ. The CDR3 DNA reads as TGTGCCAGCAGCACGGGACTTTACAATGAGCAGTTCTTC. The encoded protein is CASSTGLYNEQFF.